The rows below give T cell receptor beta chains drawn from one sample of a study of blood T cell repertoires in COVID-19. Assay: immunoSEQ multiplex PCR; the TCRdb copy retains only in-frame clones and omits some. The sample records around 300,000 clones, about 89% being singletons. Sequences were obtained from peripheral blood. The receptors stem from a woman aged 40 to 50 who had recovered from COVID-19. Each CDR3 is given with its conserved first and last residue. A D gene is named only where the DNA matches it firmly. The size field is filled for only some rows; it gives once, few, many or a size class.

d_gene | abundance | j_gene | v_gene | CDR3aa | CDR3nt
- | - | TRBJ2-1 | TRBV27 | CASSLFLGNEQFF | TGTGCCAGCAGTTTATTTCTCGGGAATGAGCAGTTCTTC
TRBD2 | - | TRBJ2-2 | TRBV5-1 | CASSPGGSAGGFAGELFF | TGCGCCAGCAGCCCGGGGGGGTCTGCGGGAGGATTTGCCGGGGAGCTGTTTTTT
TRBD1 | once | TRBJ1-5 | TRBV2 | CASSGQGSGEPQHF | TGTGCCAGCAGTGGACAGGGGTCCGGGGAGCCCCAGCATTTT
- | - | TRBJ2-1 | TRBV19 | CASSMGAVGQFF | TGTGCCAGTAGTATGGGGGCAGTGGGGCAGTTCTTC
TRBD1 | - | TRBJ1-5 | TRBV11-2 | CASSQGAQPQHF | TGTGCCAGCAGCCAGGGGGCTCAGCCCCAGCATTTT
- | - | TRBJ1-1 | TRBV27 | CASSGLNTEAFF | TGTGCCAGCAGTGGGCTGAACACTGAAGCTTTCTTT
- | - | TRBJ2-2 | TRBV5-1 | CASTGSTSPTGELFF | TGCGCCAGCACGGGCTCCACTAGTCCCACCGGGGAGCTGTTTTTT
- | - | TRBJ2-3 | TRBV11-3 | CASSLEGAGTDTQYF | TGTGCCAGCAGCTTAGAGGGTGCGGGCACAGATACGCAGTATTTT
TRBD1 | few | TRBJ1-4 | TRBV10-3 | CAIGTGREEKLFF | TGTGCCATCGGGACAGGGCGGGAAGAAAAACTGTTTTTT
- | - | TRBJ2-7 | TRBV11-3 | CASSLEAHEQYF | TGTGCCAGCAGCTTAGAAGCCCACGAGCAGTACTTC
- | - | TRBJ2-1 | TRBV18 | CASSPGWNEQFF | TGTGCCAGCTCACCTGGCTGGAATGAGCAGTTCTTC
TRBD2 | - | TRBJ2-7 | TRBV18 | CASSPSLAEAYEQYF | TGTGCCAGCTCACCCTCACTAGCGGAAGCCTACGAGCAGTACTTC
- | - | TRBJ1-1 | TRBV11-3 | CASKPPTGTLRAFF | TGTGCCAGCAAACCACCCACAGGAACCCTCCGAGCTTTCTTT
- | - | TRBJ1-5 | TRBV30 | CAWSGGQRNQPQHF | TGTGCCTGGAGTGGAGGTCAGCGCAATCAGCCCCAGCATTTT
- | - | TRBJ1-2 | TRBV11-2 | CASSTISNYGYTF | TGTGCCAGCAGCACAATTTCTAACTATGGCTACACCTTC
- | - | TRBJ1-2 | TRBV7-8 | CASSAREAGRGYTF | TGTGCCAGCAGCGCCCGTGAGGCGGGGCGAGGCTACACCTTC
- | once | TRBJ2-7 | TRBV12-3/TRBV12-4 | CASRLTSAYEQYF | TGTGCCAGCAGACTGACTAGTGCCTACGAGCAGTACTTC
- | few | TRBJ2-1 | TRBV7-8 | CASSLLQRANNEQFF | TGTGCCAGCAGTCTGCTCCAGCGGGCTAACAATGAGCAGTTCTTC
TRBD1 | - | TRBJ2-7 | TRBV5-1 | CASSYGQGEGYEQYF | TGCGCCAGCAGCTACGGACAGGGGGAAGGCTACGAGCAGTACTTC
- | - | TRBJ1-1 | TRBV4-2 | CASSQEGSPVGTEAFF | TGTGCCAGCAGCCAAGAGGGCAGTCCAGTGGGCACTGAAGCTTTCTTT
- | once | TRBJ2-1 | TRBV5-1 | CASSPGLQIYNEQFF | TGCGCCAGCAGCCCCGGACTGCAGATATACAATGAGCAGTTCTTC
- | - | TRBJ2-2 | TRBV10-3 | CAISDKGYTGELFF | TGTGCCATCAGTGATAAGGGGTACACCGGGGAGCTGTTTTTT
TRBD1 | - | TRBJ2-3 | TRBV6-5 | CASSYDRALSTDTQYF | TGTGCCAGCAGTTACGACAGGGCGCTGAGCACAGATACGCAGTATTTT
TRBD2 | - | TRBJ2-7 | TRBV6-5 | CASSPLAQSSYEQYF | TGTGCCAGCAGTCCACTAGCGCAGTCTTCCTACGAGCAGTACTTC
- | - | TRBJ2-3 | TRBV14 | CASSQPLAGSTDTQYF | TGTGCCAGCAGCCAACCTCTGGCAGGGTCCACAGATACGCAGTATTTT
- | few | TRBJ2-7 | TRBV30 | CAWSITGNYEQYF | TGTGCCTGGAGTATAACAGGGAACTACGAGCAGTACTTC
TRBD1 | - | TRBJ2-7 | TRBV7-9 | CASSPPSGQGSYEQYF | TGTGCCAGCAGCCCACCCTCCGGACAGGGATCCTACGAGCAGTACTTC
TRBD1 | - | TRBJ1-1 | TRBV5-1 | CASSLGQGASTEAFF | TGCGCCAGCAGTTTAGGGCAGGGGGCGTCCACTGAAGCTTTCTTT
TRBD2 | once | TRBJ2-1 | TRBV5-1 | CASSPGAGGPQEEQFF | TGCGCCAGCAGCCCAGGAGCGGGAGGGCCTCAGGAAGAGCAGTTCTTC
- | - | TRBJ1-6 | TRBV28 | CAPCGHVSIYNSPLHF | TGTGCCCCCTGCGGGCACGTTAGCATCTATAATTCACCCCTCCACTTT
- | once | TRBJ2-3 | TRBV5-6 | CASSPGYRDTQYF | TGTGCCAGCAGCCCGGGGTATCGAGATACGCAGTATTTT
- | - | TRBJ2-2 | TRBV19 | CASSIQGLYTGELFF | TGTGCCAGTAGTATACAGGGACTTTATACCGGGGAGCTGTTTTTT
- | - | TRBJ2-2 | TRBV19 | CASRTMFANTGELFF | TGTGCCAGTAGAACAATGTTCGCGAACACCGGGGAGCTGTTTTTT
TRBD1 | - | TRBJ2-1 | TRBV27 | CASSLGGTGAGEQFF | TGTGCCAGCAGCCTGGGGGGGACAGGGGCAGGTGAGCAGTTCTTC
TRBD2 | - | TRBJ2-5 | TRBV28 | CASSPVDGRGGYETQYF | TGTGCCAGCAGCCCCGTTGACGGGAGGGGCGGGTATGAGACCCAGTACTTC
TRBD1 | - | TRBJ1-5 | TRBV12-3/TRBV12-4 | CASTDRGGQPQHF | TGTGCCAGCACGGACAGGGGTGGACAGCCCCAGCATTTT
TRBD1 | - | TRBJ1-4 | TRBV27 | CASSKNRGQGNEKLFF | TGTGCCAGCAGCAAGAACAGGGGGCAAGGTAATGAAAAACTGTTTTTT
- | - | TRBJ2-7 | TRBV5-1 | CASSLDSGYEQYF | TGCGCCAGCAGCTTGGACTCAGGCTACGAGCAGTACTTC
- | - | TRBJ1-1 | TRBV10-3 | CAISVQGMNTEAFF | TGTGCCATCAGTGTTCAGGGGATGAACACTGAAGCTTTCTTT
- | - | TRBJ2-1 | TRBV18 | CASSPPADSEQFF | TGTGCCAGCTCACCACCCGCTGACTCCGAGCAGTTCTTC